This T cell receptor beta chain was profiled in a study of blood T cell repertoires in COVID-19. The CDR3 consists of 11 residues. Trimming shortened V by 5 bases and J by 1 base, and 3 bases separated the two germline ends. CDR1 LGHDT and CDR2 YNNKEL come from the germline V gene (reference sequence). Profiled with immunoSEQ multiplex PCR; TCRdb holds only in-frame clones, not every one. The sample lists 150,000 to 200,000 clones, around four fifths occurring once. The clonotype comes from a woman aged 35 to 49 with acute or convalescent COVID-19. The material sequenced was peripheral blood. The gene calls are TRBV3-1 (or the pseudogene TRBV3-2) and TRBJ2-7; D remains unclear. Here the CDR3 DNA reads TGTGCCAGCAGCTCATCCTACGAGCAGTACTTC. This encodes CASSSSYEQYF.